The 3 T cell receptor beta chains below all came from one sample that was sequenced in a study of blood T cell repertoires in COVID-19. The data were produced by immunoSEQ multiplex PCR, yet TCRdb's version contains in-frame clones alone and is incomplete. The sample has tens of thousands of clones, 70% to 90% seen once. Sequenced material: peripheral blood. Source of these receptors: a woman aged 70 to 79 with acute or convalescent COVID-19.

This clone came up once. J is TRBJ1-3 and V is TRBV5-1, with D unclear. CDR1 and CDR2 from the germline V gene are SGHRS and YFSETQ. This CDR3 contains 16 residues. The germline V and J ends were trimmed by 1 base and 3 bases, with 14 bases remaining between them. CDR3 sequence reads: CASSLIPQNDGNTIYF. The CDR3 DNA follows: TGCGCCAGCAGCTTGATCCCCCAGAACGATGGAAACACCATATATTTT.

The chain combines TRBV28 with TRBJ2-7; TRBD2 aligns across 7 bases. The trim removed 6 bases at V and 3 bases at J, leaving 17 bases unmatched. Germline V gene lookup returns CDR1 MDHEN and CDR2 SYDVKM. CDR3 length equals 17 residues. The CDR3 sequence is CASSGPSGGFRLYEQYF. The CDR3 coding sequence is TGTGCCAGCAGCGGACCTAGCGGAGGGTTTCGACTCTACGAGCAGTACTTC.

The genes are TRBV5-6 and TRBJ2-7; D is possibly TRBD1 (5 bases). Trimming took off 0 bases at V and 2 bases at J, with 21 bases between the two ends. The CDR3 is 18 residues long. Germline V gene lookup returns CDR1 SGHDT and CDR2 YYEEEE. The DNA of the CDR3 is TGTGCCAGCAGCTTGGCTCCTCTTTATCAGGGTGGACCCTACGAGCAGTACTTC. Translating it yields CASSLAPLYQGGPYEQYF. Variable domain in full (rest from reference TRBV5-6 and TRBJ2-7): DAGVTQSPTHLIKTRGQQVTLRCSPKSGHDTVSWYQQALGQGPQFIFQYYEEEERQRGNFPDRFSGHQFPNYSSELNVNALLLGDSALYLCASSLAPLYQGGPYEQYFGPGTRLTVT.